This T cell receptor beta chain was identified during a study of T cell responses to AZD1222 COVID-19 vaccine. Whole-study results and caveats: Reportedly, nearly half of unique spike TCRs recognized epitopes outside B.1.351/B.1.1.7 mutations. Spike regions recognized by vaccine-associated CD4 TCRs spanned the protein, led by 160-218 and 743-854.

On this clone itself: Its target is unknown.

Sequencing was performed with immunoSEQ multiplex PCR; in TCRdb, only in-frame clones are kept and a portion is missing. The table has 95,000 to 150,000 clones, around 83% seen once. This CDR3 is built from 15 residues. From germline, CDR1 is SEHNR and CDR2 FQNEAQ (reference sequence). Trimming removed 1 base at V and 8 bases at J, with 14 bases between. This TCR derives from an adult who received the AZD1222 COVID-19 vaccine. Sequencing was performed on peripheral blood, taken 28 days after the second AZD1222 dose. The chain employs TRBV7-9 and TRBJ1-4; a possible D gene is TRBD1 (5 bases). As DNA, the CDR3 is TGTGCCAGCAGCTTAGTCGGACATGAGGAAGAAAAACTGTTTTTT. This gives the protein CASSLVGHEEEKLFF.